The clone carrying this TCR beta chain occurred many times. Its antigen is not known. This record belongs to a study of T cell repertoires in cytomegalovirus infection. Across the study: Public signatures in TCR beta pointed to CMV infection and matching HLA type.

Trimming removed 3 bases from V and 2 bases from J, with 17 bases in between. The CDR3 runs 17 residues. Regarding the study as a whole: Identification of carriers of CMV plus the relevant HLA was performed using cumulative public TCR beta family frequency. What dominated the ex vivo response were HLA-C-restricted CMV-specific TCR beta clonotypes.

In TCRdb, the reads were re-called with MiXCR into one record per CDR3 protein. This sample carries under 800,000 distinct CDR3 sequences, about 24% of them seen once, and the ten largest clones take around 8%. The chain employs TRBV12-3 or TRBV12-4 and TRBJ2-1; no firm D call. The sequence was collected from a human donor in good health (CMV status not recorded). Some clones in this sample may be carry-over from other donors' samples. What was sequenced was CD8+ T cells from PBMCs. For the CDR3, the DNA is TGTGCCAGCAGTTTTGATGTAGAGCCTCCTCCCTACAATGAGCAGTTCTTC. Protein sequence: CASSFDVEPPPYNEQFF.